The 32 T cell receptor beta chains in this list originate from one sample, sequenced in a study of T cells in Graves' hyperthyroidism and ophthalmopathy. Amplified regions were TCR beta CDR3 sequences from RNA transcripts. The TCR CDR3 first-round RT-PCR relied on the HTBI primer set. Via MiXCR, TCRdb re-called the multiplex PCR reads, giving one row per CDR3 protein. The sample includes about 300,000 distinct CDR3 sequences, about 25% of them seen just once. What was sequenced was blood. These receptors came from a man in his forties or fifties with Graves' hyperthyroidism that later progressed to Graves' ophthalmopathy.

This clonotype was seen many times. The rearrangement uses TRBV3-1 and TRBJ2-2, with a weak D call TRBD2 (5 bases). The germline CDR1 and CDR2 sequences are LGHDT and YNNKEL (reference sequence). Trimming took off 7 bases at V and 4 bases at J, with 19 bases between the two ends. The CDR3 sequence is 16 residues long. In DNA form, the CDR3 reads TGTGCCAGCACAAGCCAACCGGGATTTCCCACCGGGGAGCTGTTTTTT. This codes for CASTSQPGFPTGELFF.

The chain has TRBV20-1 and TRBJ1-2; D unresolved. Germline V gene data show CDR1 as DFQATT and CDR2 as SNEGSKA (reference sequence). The CDR3 runs 13 residues. The CDR3 nucleotides are TGCAGCCTGAATGGGGAATTTAACTATGGCTACACCTTC. Amino acids: CSLNGEFNYGYTF.

V and J are TRBV20-1 and TRBJ1-5, with 9 bases fitting TRBD1. Germline assignment: CDR1 DFQATT and CDR2 SNEGSKA (reference sequence). This CDR3 region has 17 residues. The ends lost 4 bases at V and 4 bases at J; junction bases unmatched: 14. The CDR3 reads CSAIKWPGQGTNQPQHF. In DNA form, the CDR3 reads TGCAGTGCTATCAAGTGGCCGGGACAGGGCACAAATCAGCCCCAGCATTTT.

The V gene is TRBV28, the J gene TRBJ2-6, with unresolved D. Germline V gene data show CDR1 as MDHEN and CDR2 as SYDVKM. V lost 3 bases, J lost 0 bases, and 6 bases lay in between. The CDR3 consists of 15 residues. The CDR3 reads CASSFEVSGANVLTF. As DNA, the CDR3 is TGTGCCAGCAGTTTTGAGGTCTCTGGGGCCAACGTCCTGACTTTC.

As concerns this clonotype: A much larger clone lies a single base off, so this may be a read error. This CDR3 reads CASRSLSLVGQGVYEQYF. Written as DNA, the CDR3 is TGTGCCAGCAGATCCCTCTCCTTAGTGGGACAAGGGGTATACGAGCAGTACTTC. The chain joins TRBV27 to TRBJ2-7; D possibly corresponds to TRBD1 (6 bases). This CDR3 is 18 amino acids long. V lost 6 bases and J lost 4, with 28 bases in between. The germline gives CDR1 MNHEY, CDR2 SMNVEV (reference sequence).

The sample holds many counts of this clonotype. The rearrangement joins TRBV10-3 to TRBJ2-5; TRBD2 matches at 10 bases. Germline V gene data show CDR1 as ENHRY and CDR2 as SYGVKD. CDR3 size: 15 residues. With 6 bases clipped from V and 0 bases from J, the junction kept 4 bases outside the gene matches. Here the CDR3 DNA reads TGTGCCATCAGAAGAGGACTAGCGGACCAAGAGACCCAGTACTTC. Protein: CAIRRGLADQETQYF.

This clonotype was seen only a few times. This sequence joins TRBV20-1 and TRBJ2-2; no firm D call. CDR1 and CDR2 from the germline V gene are DFQATT and SNEGSKA (reference sequence). This CDR3 is built from 11 residues. Here the CDR3 reads CGGWSAGELFF. In DNA, the CDR3 is TGCGGCGGCTGGTCCGCGGGGGAGCTGTTTTTT.

This clonotype was counted many times. The chain recombines TRBV15 with TRBJ2-7, with 8 bases lining up with TRBD1. Germline lookup yields CDR1 LNHNV and CDR2 YYDKDF (reference sequence). V was clipped by 3 bases and J by 0 bases; unmatched bases: 4. This CDR3 has 15 amino acids. DNA of the CDR3: TGTGCCACCAGCAGTAGACAGGGGATCTCCTACGAGCAGTACTTC. Residues: CATSSRQGISYEQYF.

This clonotype was recorded many times. This chain uses TRBV5-1 with TRBJ1-5, with 8 positions matching TRBD1. After removal of 4 bases from V and 3 bases from J, the junction contained 9 bases not matched to a gene. CDR1 and CDR2 from the germline V gene are SGHRS and YFSETQ. The CDR3 extends over 16 amino acids. Written as DNA, the CDR3 is TGCGCCAGCAGCCCCACAGGGGGTATGAACAATCAGCCCCAGCATTTT. Encoded protein: CASSPTGGMNNQPQHF.

This chain joins TRBV28 and TRBJ2-5; D unresolved. V lost 6 bases and J 0 bases, leaving 14 bases between the germline ends. Germline values: CDR1 MDHEN, CDR2 SYDVKM. The CDR3 contains 15 residues. The chain's CDR3 is CASREDRAYQETQYF. CDR3 bases: TGTGCCAGCAGAGAGGACCGGGCGTACCAAGAGACCCAGTACTTC.

This clonotype was seen ten or more times. The V call is TRBV19, the J call TRBJ1-3; possibly TRBD1 for D (5 bases). The CDR3 totals 17 residues. Germline V gene data show CDR1 as LNHDA and CDR2 as SQIVND (reference sequence). Between the trimmed V and J ends, which lost 3 bases and 2 bases, there was a span of 17 bases. CDR3 protein: CASSIWVRVKAGNTIYF. CDR3 sequence (DNA): TGTGCCAGTAGTATCTGGGTCAGGGTTAAAGCTGGAAACACCATATATTTT.

This clonotype was counted at least ten times. The chain employs TRBV6-5 and TRBJ2-7; 8 nucleotides line up with TRBD1. The CDR3 loop spans 14 amino acids. Germline lookup yields CDR1 MNHEY and CDR2 SVGAGI. With 2 bases clipped from V and 3 bases from J, the junction kept 3 bases outside the gene matches. The CDR3 protein is CASSYGQGNYEQYF. As DNA, the CDR3 is TGTGCCAGCAGTTACGGACAGGGAAACTACGAGCAGTACTTC.

Ten or more counts support this clonotype. V is TRBV30 and J is TRBJ1-2, with D unresolved. CDR3 length equals 13 residues. CDR1 GTSNPN and CDR2 SVGIG come from the germline V gene (reference sequence). V was shortened by 1 base and J by 4 bases, with 10 bases between the two germline ends. The CDR3 nucleotides read TGTGCCTGGAGTGGGCAGTTACTCTATGGCTACACCTTC. This sequence encodes CAWSGQLLYGYTF.

This clonotype was counted ten times or more. The CDR3 protein is CAKGTQYF. The DNA for the CDR3 is TGTGCCAAGGGGACCCAGTACTTC. J is TRBJ2-5 and V is TRBV11-2, with D unresolved. The CDR3 totals 8 residues. CDR1 is SGHAT and CDR2 is FQNNGV in the germline V gene. V was shortened by 10 bases and J by 7 bases, with 4 bases between the two germline ends.

The chain employs TRBV24-1 and TRBJ2-7, with 10 positions matching TRBD1. The germline CDR1 and CDR2 sequences are KGHDR and SFDVKD. The CDR3 sequence is 17 residues long. The ends lost 3 bases at V and 5 bases at J; junction bases unmatched: 12. For the CDR3, the DNA is TGTGCCACCAGTGATCCGTCCTCCGGGACAGGGGCCGACGAGCAGTACTTC. Amino acids: CATSDPSSGTGADEQYF.

This clonotype showed up many times. The chain employs TRBV30 and TRBJ2-2; D remains ambiguous. The CDR3 loop spans 12 amino acids. Trimming cost V 4 bases and J 1 base, with 4 bases left between them. Per germline, CDR1 GTSNPN and CDR2 SVGIG (reference sequence). CDR3 amino acids: CAWTRNTGELFF. CDR3 DNA: TGTGCCTGGACTCGGAACACCGGGGAGCTGTTTTTT.

This clonotype was counted ten times or more. The rearrangement joins TRBV5-1 to TRBJ1-2, with TRBD1 matching 9 bases. The V gene end was trimmed by 3 bases and the J gene end by 6 bases; junction bases not matched to a gene: 3. The CDR3 spans 13 residues. Germline-derived CDR1 and CDR2 are SGHRS and YFSETQ. The DNA of the CDR3 is TGCGCCAGCAGCTGGGGACAGGGAGATGGCTACACCTTC. Translated: CASSWGQGDGYTF.

This clonotype was found many times. The V and J genes are TRBV5-1 and TRBJ2-1; D not certain. The V end lost 4 bases, the J end lost 3 bases, and 17 bases lay between the germline ends. CDR3 length equals 16 residues. Germline CDR1 and CDR2: SGHRS and YFSETQ. CDR3 in amino acids: CASSPGEEAVYNEQFF. The CDR3 nucleotides read TGCGCCAGCAGCCCCGGAGAAGAGGCGGTCTACAATGAGCAGTTCTTC.

This clonotype was seen repeatedly, ten times or more. The chain has TRBV29-1 and TRBJ1-2; 7 bases map to TRBD1. The CDR3 covers 16 residues. The germline gives CDR1 SQVTM, CDR2 ANQGSEA. After removal of 1 base from V and 6 bases from J, the junction contained 14 bases not matched to a gene. The CDR3 here is CSVEGQGDFRSHGYTF. CDR3 sequence (DNA): TGCAGCGTTGAAGGCCAGGGGGACTTTAGATCTCATGGCTACACCTTC.

This clonotype was seen more than once but under ten times. A much larger clonotype is one base distant, so this may be a read error. Lacking the conserved final phenylalanine or tryptophan, this CDR3 likely reflects a read error. The rearrangement links TRBV29-1 to TRBJ1-1; TRBD1 is a possible D gene (5 bases). From germline, CDR1 is SQVTM and CDR2 ANQGSEA. Trimming removed 4 bases from V and 1 base from J, with 10 bases in between. The CDR3 is 13 amino acids. The CDR3 nucleotides are TGCAGCGTTGCCCAGGGCCCGAACACTGAAGCTTTCTCT. It is translated as CSVAQGPNTEAFS.

This clonotype was counted at least ten times. The chain has TRBV20-1 and TRBJ2-7, with 7 bases identical to TRBD2. The V and J ends lost 1 base and 1 base, in that order; junction bases with no gene match: 4. This CDR3 comprises 14 residues. Germline V gene data show CDR1 as DFQATT and CDR2 as SNEGSKA (reference sequence). The CDR3 loop is CSARGRGTSYEQYF. CDR3 nucleotides: TGCAGTGCTAGAGGGCGGGGGACTTCCTACGAGCAGTACTTC.

In its sample, this clonotype was seen many times. The chain uses TRBV20-1 and TRBJ1-2, with a tentative D call TRBD1 (5 bases). Trimming cost V 1 base and J 6 bases, with 15 bases left between them. CDR3 length equals 14 residues. The germline V gene has CDR1 DFQATT and CDR2 SNEGSKA (reference sequence). The CDR3 coding sequence is TGCAGTGCTAGAGTATTGGGGGAATGGGATGGCTACACCTTC. Translating it yields CSARVLGEWDGYTF.

This clonotype was seen repeatedly, ten times or more. The CDR3 reads CASSLSPEGNTEAFF. The CDR3 nucleotides read TGTGCCAGCAGTTTATCTCCCGAAGGGAACACTGAAGCTTTCTTT. V gene TRBV12-3 or TRBV12-4 combines with J gene TRBJ1-1; D gene uncertain. The CDR3 consists of 15 residues. Trimming removed 2 bases from V and 1 base from J, with 11 bases in between.

This clonotype was detected many times. The CDR3 DNA sequence: TGCAGCGCTACGGACACCGATAACTATGGCTACACCTTC. Its protein is CSATDTDNYGYTF. The chain combines TRBV29-1 with TRBJ1-2, with D perhaps matching TRBD1 (5 bases). V dropped 7 bases and J dropped 1 base, with 13 bases sitting between them. This CDR3 has 13 residues. Germline V lookup: CDR1 SQVTM, CDR2 ANQGSEA.

This clonotype was observed a handful of times. This chain joins TRBV11-1 and TRBJ2-2, with TRBD1 identical over 9 bases. The ends lost 5 bases at V and 3 bases at J; junction bases unmatched: 13. Germline CDR1 and CDR2: SGHAT and FQDESV (reference sequence). This CDR3 has 18 residues. This chain's CDR3 is CASSPGFGTGFHTGELFF. In DNA form, the CDR3 reads TGTGCCAGCAGCCCGGGTTTCGGGACAGGGTTCCACACCGGGGAGCTGTTTTTT.

Details on this clonotype: One junction end disagrees with the germline gene, perhaps due to a read error. V gene TRBV11-2 combines with J gene TRBJ1-3, with D unresolved. In germline, CDR1 is SGHAT, CDR2 FQNNGV. The CDR3 sequence is 17 residues long. CDR3 sequence: CVSSLTFSGLDGDTIYF. The CDR3 nucleotides read TGTGTCAGCAGCTTAACATTTTCAGGACTTGATGGGGACACCATATATTTT.

This clonotype was counted ten times or more. The rearrangement uses TRBV6-5 and TRBJ1-5; perhaps TRBD1 as D (5 bases). The CDR3 totals 15 residues. CDR1 is MNHEY and CDR2 is SVGAGI in the germline V gene. Trimming removed 0 bases from V and 10 bases from J, with 16 bases in between. The CDR3 is CASSYSPQGNGPQHF. The DNA of the CDR3 is TGTGCCAGCAGTTACTCGCCCCAGGGCAATGGCCCCCAGCATTTT.

The gene calls are TRBV12-3 or TRBV12-4 and TRBJ1-1; D is unclear. The CDR3 extends over 14 amino acids. Trimming left V 0 bases short and J 4 bases short, with 9 bases between. The CDR3 nucleotides read TGTGCCAGCAGTTTAGCGCGGATGGGCACTGAAGCTTTCTTT. Encoded protein: CASSLARMGTEAFF.

This clonotype was seen ten or more times. V usage is TRBV20-1 and J usage is TRBJ1-1; D gene unclear. Trimming pared 3 bases from V and 1 base from J, leaving 9 bases between. The germline gives CDR1 DFQATT, CDR2 SNEGSKA (reference sequence). This CDR3 has 13 residues. The CDR3 region has the DNA TGCAGTGCTAGGCATGGGGAGAACACTGAAGCTTTCTTT. Protein sequence: CSARHGENTEAFF.

This chain connects TRBV6-1 to TRBJ2-7; 9 bases are shared with TRBD1. The germline V gene encodes CDR1 MNHNS and CDR2 SASEGT. J gave up 6 bases and V 6 bases, and 15 bases lay outside the gene matches. This CDR3 has 16 amino acids. CDR3 coding DNA: TGTGCCAGCAGAGTCTACCGGGACAGGGAATTGGGCGAGCAGTACTTC. It yields the protein CASRVYRDRELGEQYF.

This clonotype was observed a single time. The chain has TRBV7-8 and TRBJ2-7; D is unresolved. Per the germline V gene, CDR1 is SGHVS and CDR2 is FQNEAQ. V lost 8 bases, J lost 1 base, and 9 bases lay in between. CDR3 length: 12 residues. The CDR3 coding sequence is TGTGCCAGCTTAAGGGATTCCTACGAGCAGTACTTC. Protein sequence: CASLRDSYEQYF.

This clonotype was observed at least ten times. The chain recombines TRBV20-1 with TRBJ1-2, with D unresolved. V was cut by 3 bases and J by 5 bases, with 7 bases left in between. Per the germline V gene, CDR1 is DFQATT and CDR2 is SNEGSKA (reference sequence). The CDR3 contains 11 residues. In DNA, the CDR3 is TGCAGTGCTAGTCGCGGTTATGGCTACACCTTC. It codes for CSASRGYGYTF.